This TCR beta chain was identified in a study of OX40 agonist ivuxolimab in advanced cancers. Study details: Of the participants, 35% to 50% had some prior anti-PD-1, anti-PD-L1 or anti-CTLA-4 therapy, which was allowed. Study conclusions and caveats: Both CD4+ and CD8+ T cell populations in blood had undergone clonal expansion by week 6 at 0.1 to 3.0 mg/kg. Among expanded peripheral T cells, antigen specificity went undetermined.

Notes on this clone: Its antigen remains unknown.

The CDR3 runs to 15 residues. CDR1 is SGHRS, CDR2 YFSETQ, per germline. V was cut by 4 bases and J by 8 bases, with 18 bases left in between. Method: immunoSEQ multiplex PCR; TCRdb's copy keeps in-frame clones and lacks some. The table includes under 85,000 clones, more than 70% detected once. Sampled blood was obtained at baseline, cycle 4 day 1, and cycle 7 day 1. The sequencing used CD4+ or CD8+ T cells sorted from blood, collected in a trial of the OX40 agonist ivuxolimab. The sequence was collected from an adult with an advanced solid tumor such as melanoma, head and neck, liver or kidney cancer. The chain is built from TRBV5-1 and TRBJ1-4; D is undetermined. Here the CDR3 DNA reads TGCGCCAGCAGCACCGGATATGACTCTGGGGAAAAACTGTTTTTT. Encoded protein: CASSTGYDSGEKLFF.